The entry that follows covers one TCR beta chain sequence. This clone was recorded once. The antigen it recognizes is unknown. The junction differs from germline at one of its ends, possibly a read error. Measured from the cysteine to the phenylalanine, the CDR3 is 14 residues long. Only the CDR3 DNA is retained, 42 bases long and in frame from the first base. According to the germline V gene (reference sequence), CDR1 reads GTSNPN and CDR2 reads SVGIG. In total, 666 healthy bone marrow donors made up the cohort. Cohort members were all nominally healthy when sampled, although unrecorded immune exposures were likely present. The donor was CMV seronegative and belonged to the group of more than 300 seronegative cohort members. A peripheral blood sample was provided by each donor, and peripheral blood mononuclear cells were used for TCR beta sequencing. Genomic DNA was extracted from the blood cell samples with the Qiagen DNeasy Blood Extraction Kit.

These data are taken from a study of cytomegalovirus exposure and HLA in healthy donors (dated by TCRdb to about 2017). For the study in its entirety: An earlier analysis of several hundred of the donors reported 250 to 350 Gb of sequence data and around 110 million unique TCR beta sequences from 190 million or so T cells. Among roughly 400 genotyped donors of the cohort, an average of about 240,000 unique TCR beta nucleotide sequences were sequenced per donor, about a sixth of them non-productive. A separate validation cohort of some 130 different subjects was used in addition to the roughly 670-subject first cohort. Typing coverage differed by locus: A, B, C, DRB1 and DQB1 were typed in roughly 620-630 donors, DQA1 in about 560, DPA1 in 600 to 610, and DPB1 in approximately 450. The genetic ancestry cluster associated with self-reported Caucasian donors included over 65% of the 398 genotyped donors. The study aimed to test whether signatures of past pathogen exposure could be identified by cataloging public T cell receptors. Roughly 300 gigabases of sequencing data and around 88 million unique TCR sequences made up an early release that covered some 640 HLA-typed donors. Both class I and class II loci were covered by HLA typing, at four-digit resolution. In the later analysis, no new phenotypic data were used to find candidate immune exposures; instead, reliance was placed on TCR beta sequences and their occurrence across donors. The T cell repertoires of around 730 subjects were profiled by immunosequencing and related to cytomegalovirus serostatus. A later analysis re-analyzed previously published TCR beta repertoires from 550 to 700 donors and added high-resolution HLA genotyping to study TCR occurrence patterns. Donor age, sex, ethnicity and CMV serostatus were collected together with the repertoire data. A later genetic analysis used genome-wide SNP genotypes for about 65% of the roughly 670 donors, treating that subset as a discovery cohort. To predict cytomegalovirus infection status, the study combined high-throughput TCR immunosequencing, statistical association of individual TCRs with disease status, and machine learning. Roughly 5 DR-DQ haplotypes were handled as single units for association and clustering because linkage in the cohort was strong. Every discovery cohort repertoire had been produced on one sequencing platform. In an earlier analysis of more than 550 of the donors, high-throughput TCR beta sequencing was used to judge whether each TCR beta V gene segment behaved as functional or pseudogenic.

Library generation was performed with the immunoSEQ multiplex PCR assay. The multiplex PCR relied on a mix of 60 forward primers for TCR Vbeta segments and 13 reverse primers for TCR Jbeta segments. The CDR3 region of rearranged TCR beta genes was amplified from genomic DNA by a multiplex PCR assay. The amplified TCR beta libraries were sequenced on the Illumina HiSeq System as 87-base-pair reads. The authors' pipeline ran thus. In a later analysis, 70 million to 95 million unique TCR beta chains were counted across the approximately 620 repertoires, and around 10 million of these chains were shared by at least two donors. Raw reads were error-corrected and collapsed into unique sequences by a nearest-neighbor algorithm in which closely related sequences were merged to remove PCR and sequencing errors. CDR3 sequences were aligned to IMGT reference sequences to assign V, D and J gene segments. For a sequence to be retained, a match of at least six nucleotides to both a V gene segment and a J gene segment was required. A rearrangement counted as productive if the CDR3 had no stop codons and remained in frame with V and J, and every other rearrangement counted as non-productive. CDR3 was defined according to IMGT convention as the region running from the second conserved V-encoded cysteine to the conserved J-encoded phenylalanine. The earlier analysis of 500 to 650 of the donors excluded any sequence lacking an unambiguous match to a single V gene segment. In an earlier analysis of 500 to 750 of the donors, V segments were called functional above 56.7% productive rearrangements and were called segregating when the between-donor standard deviation exceeded 5%. A statistical classification framework was built for diagnosing cytomegalovirus status from the catalog of TCR beta chain sequences. V and J gene assignment, in a later analysis, came from comparing TCR nucleotide sequences with IMGT/GENE-DB human TR gene sequences. A later analysis assigned CDR3 sequences and most-parsimonious VDJ recombination scenarios with the TCRdist pipeline. A later analysis defined each TCR beta chain by its CDR3 amino acid sequence plus V-gene family, and excluded reads lacking a unique V-gene family. A later analysis removed 450 to 600 highly shared, low-generation-probability nucleotide sequences to deal with suspected cross-contamination and a sequencing artifact. In a later analysis, a clonal expansion index was calculated for each public chain from normalized within-repertoire ranks of inferred template counts. Generation probabilities in a later analysis came from a VDJ recombination model fitted to out-of-frame rearrangements, and those results were checked against IGoR. Hypergeometric tests were used in a later analysis to score TCR-TCR, TCR-HLA and TCR-CMV co-occurrence, with a repertoire-size bias correction applied to the TCR pairs. To estimate false discovery rates, a later analysis permuted the HLA or CMV assignments 20 times. In a later analysis, co-occurring TCRs were grouped using DBSCAN, with TCRdist sequence similarity added in when clustering inside HLA-allele-positive subsets. Repertoires with fewer than 30,000 or more than 120,000 public chains, plus five repertoires with anomalous nucleotide sharing, were excluded from co-occurrence clustering. Imported from immuneACCESS, the table was reduced by TCRdb to in-frame sequences with V and J called. These copies leave out some clones; in studies compared against another copy, an unresolved V gene accounts for under half, and the cause of the remainder is not known. The V and J calls and clone size were taken over from that table, and D and trimming were inferred from the DNA. The sample contains around 140,000 clones, roughly three quarters of them found a single time. The top ten constitute just under 3% of the sample.

Results and caveats for the whole study, not just this receptor: In a later analysis, TCR association rates were found to vary across HLA loci, with the most associated TCRs seen for DRB1 alleles and the fewest for HLA-C alleles. Because HLA typing was missing for some donors at each locus, association tests included only the typed subset. Correlated functional status among segregating V segments might be attributable to linkage disequilibrium, but an unknown experimental factor could not be ruled out. In a later genetic analysis, fewer N-insertions in productive TCRs were reported among donors in an Asian-associated ancestry cluster than the 666-donor mean. A later analysis reported that several top co-occurrence clusters appeared linked to parvovirus B19, influenza, CMV and Epstein-Barr virus. Strong co-occurrence of HLA alleles, especially DR and DQ, made assigning TCR associations to individual alleles difficult. A later analysis associated about 18,000 TCR beta sequences with specific HLA alleles at a false discovery rate of 0.05. In both the original and validation cohorts, the classifier was reported to diagnose cytomegalovirus status with high specificity and sensitivity. While some public TCRs were present in many individuals, most TCR sequences turned up only very rarely across donors. The 87-base-pair reads could not distinguish some IMGT-functional V segments, including TRBV6-2 and TRBV6-3, so those segments were excluded. The cohort was sequenced for TCR beta chains only, and without alpha or paired-chain data the features that could be detected were limited. A later analysis found that HLA-associated TCR beta chains were more clonally expanded and had lower generation probabilities than equally common non-associated chains. A further reported finding was that TCR beta sequences accurately predicted the HLA-A and HLA-B alleles for most subjects in the first cohort. An earlier analysis of roughly 570 of the donors showed that most TCR beta V segments appeared in productive rearrangements either about 87% or about 30% of the time, which broadly matched IMGT annotations. The study listed 150 to 200 TCR beta chains as associated with cytomegalovirus. Roughly uniform sequencing depth across donors was assumed in presence/absence analyses, although this assumption may not hold. The sequencing pipeline was judged likely to have produced a cluster of highly shared sequence variants as a technical artifact. Immune exposure information for the cohort was limited to CMV serostatus. Over 15 rarely observed V segments, including chromosome 9 orphons, were excluded from the earlier analysis of some 590 of the donors because counts were too low. The authors suggested that the approach could potentially be generalized to other disease states and immunological phenotypes. In vitro tests confirmed that a few of the cytomegalovirus-associated TCR beta chains recognize cytomegalovirus antigens. According to a later analysis, most CMV-associated TCR beta chains appeared to be HLA-restricted, and the HLA associations seemed to be driven largely by CMV exposure. An association between a missense DCLRE1C variant and V-gene and J-gene trimming of TCR beta chains was found in a later genetic analysis and replicated in an independent cohort.

Specimen: PBMCs. This receptor was obtained from a female donor in good health and CMV-seronegative. The V gene is TRBV30 and the J gene is TRBJ1-2, with a weak D call of TRBD1 (5 bases match). The CDR3 region: CAWSRQGLNYGYPF. At the DNA level, the sequence is TGTGCCTGGAGTAGGCAGGGCCTCAACTATGGCTACCCCTTC.